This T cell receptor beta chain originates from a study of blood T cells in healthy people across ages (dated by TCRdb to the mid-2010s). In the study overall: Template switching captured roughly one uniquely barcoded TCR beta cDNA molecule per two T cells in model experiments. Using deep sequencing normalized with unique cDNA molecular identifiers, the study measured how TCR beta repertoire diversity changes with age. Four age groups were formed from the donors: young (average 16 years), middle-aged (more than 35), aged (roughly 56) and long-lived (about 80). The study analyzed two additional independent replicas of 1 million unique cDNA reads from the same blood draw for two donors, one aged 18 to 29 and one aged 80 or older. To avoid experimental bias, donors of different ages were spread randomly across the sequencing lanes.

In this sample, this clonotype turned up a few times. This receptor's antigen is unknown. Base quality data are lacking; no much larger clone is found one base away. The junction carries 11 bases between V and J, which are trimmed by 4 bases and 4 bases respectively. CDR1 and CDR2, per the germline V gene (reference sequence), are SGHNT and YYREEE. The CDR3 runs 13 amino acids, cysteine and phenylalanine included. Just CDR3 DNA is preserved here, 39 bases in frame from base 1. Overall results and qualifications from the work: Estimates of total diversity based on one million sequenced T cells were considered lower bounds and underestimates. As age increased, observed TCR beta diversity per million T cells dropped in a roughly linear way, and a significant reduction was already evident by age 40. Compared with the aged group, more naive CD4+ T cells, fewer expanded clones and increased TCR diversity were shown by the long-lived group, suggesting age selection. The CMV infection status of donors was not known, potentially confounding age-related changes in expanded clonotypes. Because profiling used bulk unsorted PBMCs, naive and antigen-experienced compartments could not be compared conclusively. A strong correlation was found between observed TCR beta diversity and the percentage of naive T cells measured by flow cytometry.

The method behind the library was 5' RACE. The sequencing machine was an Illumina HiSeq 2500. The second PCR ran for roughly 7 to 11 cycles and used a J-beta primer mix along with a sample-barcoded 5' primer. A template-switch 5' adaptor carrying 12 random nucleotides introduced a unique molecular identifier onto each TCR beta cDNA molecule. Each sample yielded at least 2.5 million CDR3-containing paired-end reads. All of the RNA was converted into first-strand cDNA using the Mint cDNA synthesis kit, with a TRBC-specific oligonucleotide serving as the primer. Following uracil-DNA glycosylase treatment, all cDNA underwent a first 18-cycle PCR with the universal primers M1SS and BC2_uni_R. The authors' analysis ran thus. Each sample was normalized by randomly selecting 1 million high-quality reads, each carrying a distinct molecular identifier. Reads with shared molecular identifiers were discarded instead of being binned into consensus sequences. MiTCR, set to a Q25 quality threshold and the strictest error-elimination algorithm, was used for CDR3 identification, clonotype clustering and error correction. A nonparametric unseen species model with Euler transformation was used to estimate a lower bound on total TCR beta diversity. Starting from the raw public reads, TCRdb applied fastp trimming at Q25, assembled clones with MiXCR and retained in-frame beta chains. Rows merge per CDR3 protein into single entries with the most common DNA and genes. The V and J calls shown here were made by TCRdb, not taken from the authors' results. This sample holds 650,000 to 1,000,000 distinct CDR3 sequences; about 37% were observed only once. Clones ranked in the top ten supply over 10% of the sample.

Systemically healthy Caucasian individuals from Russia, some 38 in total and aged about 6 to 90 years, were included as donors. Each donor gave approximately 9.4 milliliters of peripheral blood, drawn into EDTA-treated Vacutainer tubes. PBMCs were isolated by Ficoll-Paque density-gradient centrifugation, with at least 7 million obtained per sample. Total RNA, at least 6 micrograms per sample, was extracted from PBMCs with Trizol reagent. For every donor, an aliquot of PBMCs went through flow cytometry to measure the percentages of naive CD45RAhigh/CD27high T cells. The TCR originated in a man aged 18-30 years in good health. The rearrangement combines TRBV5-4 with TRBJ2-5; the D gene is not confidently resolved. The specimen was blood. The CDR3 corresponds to CASSQETTETQYF. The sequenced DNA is TGTGCCAGCAGCCAAGAGACCACAGAGACCCAGTACTTC.